This T cell receptor (beta chain) was identified during a study of response to subunit inactivated influenza vaccine. Study-wide results and limits: Authors suggested each seasonal flu vaccination may recruit only limited numbers of new T cells.

Germline assignment: CDR1 MNHNS and CDR2 SASEGT. The CDR3 contains 14 residues. Trimming took 11 bases from V and 0 from J, leaving 16 bases between them. A single record per CDR3 protein comes from TCRdb applying MiXCR to the RT-PCR reads. The repertoire holds about 780,000 distinct CDR3 sequences, with 15% to 20% as singletons. With respect to this clonotype: Its antigen is not known.

The receptor was isolated from a man aged 50 to 59 who received an inactivated influenza vaccine. Sequencing used PBMCs from blood, obtained 4 to 6 days after vaccination. This sequence joins TRBV6-1 and TRBJ1-2; D perhaps matches TRBD1 (6 bases). The CDR3 DNA reads as TGTGCCGTCGGGGGCAGTCGGTCTAACTATGGCTACACCTTC. As protein: CAVGGSRSNYGYTF.